The clone carrying this T cell receptor (beta chain) was counted only a few times. What it recognizes is unknown. The junction departs from germline at one end; a sequencing error may be responsible. This CDR3 has 17 amino acids. The germline V gene has CDR1 LGHDT and CDR2 YNNKEL (reference sequence). Quantitative 5'-RACE with molecular barcodes produced the TCR beta libraries. TCRdb processed the 5' RACE reads anew with MiXCR; each CDR3 protein has one entry. Seen here are about 240,000 distinct CDR3 sequences, less than 10% observed once, and the top ten hold around 6.8%. The record originates from a study of CD8 T cells in ankylosing spondylitis. Regarding the study as a whole: Reportedly, matched ankylosing spondylitis synovial fluid was significantly enriched for disease-linked clones. In ankylosing spondylitis blood, a motif of about 8 highly homologous TCR beta variants appeared characteristic.

The sample comprised blood, either unsorted or a sorted T cell fraction (not recorded which). The rearrangement uses TRBV3-1 and TRBJ2-1; tentative D call: TRBD2 (6 bases). The source of this sequence is a male donor with ankylosing spondylitis or in good health (not recorded which). CDR3 region: CATSPAGPPEHRNEQFF. CDR3 nucleotides: TGTGCCACCAGCCCGGCGGGGCCTCCAGAGCATCGGAATGAGCAGTTCTTC.